This entry lists 18 T cell receptor beta chains sequenced from one sample in a study of blood T cell repertoires in COVID-19. Repertoires were generated with immunoSEQ multiplex PCR, while TCRdb's copy carries only in-frame clones and drops some. The sample consists of about 370,000 clones, 80% to 90% of them appearing once. Input material: PBMCs or T cells enriched from blood (not recorded which). Receptor source: a young man who had recovered from COVID-19.

The rearrangement uses TRBV11-2 and TRBJ1-3; the match to TRBD1 covers 10 bases. Germline V gives CDR1 SGHAT, CDR2 FQNNGV. The CDR3 extends over 13 amino acids. Trimming took 11 bases from V and 4 from J; bases not matched to a gene: 5. DNA of the CDR3: TGTGCCTGCGGGACAGGGGCCGGAAACACCATATATTTT. Its translation: CACGTGAGNTIYF.

The chain carries TRBV24-1 and TRBJ2-1; 8 nucleotides agree with TRBD2. The CDR3 is 15 residues long. CDR1 is KGHDR and CDR2 is SFDVKD in the germline V gene. The V and J ends lost 9 bases and 7 bases, in that order; junction bases with no gene match: 13. The CDR3 DNA reads TGTGCCACCTCAAAACTAGCGGCCCAAGGGAATGAGCAGTTCTTC. Protein product: CATSKLAAQGNEQFF.

The rearrangement joins TRBV5-1 to TRBJ1-3; D perhaps matches TRBD1 (6 bases). The germline V and J ends were trimmed by 2 bases and 3 bases, with 15 bases remaining between them. CDR1 SGHRS and CDR2 YFSETQ come from the germline V gene. The CDR3 is made up of 16 amino acids. CDR3: CASSLAGTKNGNTIYF. In DNA form, the CDR3 reads TGCGCCAGCAGCTTAGCCGGGACAAAGAATGGAAACACCATATATTTT.

This chain links TRBV6-5 with TRBJ1-6, with D possibly being TRBD1 (5 bases). The germline gives CDR1 MNHEY, CDR2 SVGAGI. The CDR3 runs to 14 residues. Trimming pared 5 bases from V and 7 bases from J, leaving 12 bases between. CDR3 sequence: CASSPDRLNSPLHF. CDR3 DNA sequence: TGTGCCAGCAGTCCCGACAGACTGAATTCACCCCTCCACTTT.

The sample holds a few counts of this clone. The rearrangement uses TRBV10-1 and TRBJ1-1, with D possibly matching TRBD1 (5 bases). Germline V lookup: CDR1 WNHNN, CDR2 SYGVQD (reference sequence). Trimming removed 8 bases at V and 1 base at J, with 11 bases between. The CDR3 loop spans 13 amino acids. CDR3 DNA sequence: TGCGCCAGCTCCGACAGCCAGAACACTGAAGCTTTCTTT. Translated, it gives CASSDSQNTEAFF.

This chain uses TRBV6-2 or TRBV6-3 with TRBJ1-3; D is undetermined. The germline gives CDR1 MNHEY, CDR2 SVGEGT. The CDR3 loop spans 15 amino acids. Trimming left V 4 bases short and J 0 bases short, with 10 bases between. The CDR3 DNA follows: TGTGCCAGCAGTTTAGCGGTCTACTCTGGAAACACCATATATTTT. Protein sequence: CASSLAVYSGNTIYF.

This rearrangement joins TRBV7-3 to TRBJ2-5; 7 positions match TRBD2. Trimming removed 5 bases from V and 5 bases from J; junction bases left unmatched: 8. This CDR3 is 14 amino acids long. The germline CDR1 and CDR2 sequences are SGHTA and FQGTGA. The DNA of the CDR3 is TGTGCCAGCAGCGGCGGGGGTGCAGGGGAGACCCAGTACTTC. As protein: CASSGGGAGETQYF. The full variable domain, with the rest looked up from reference TRBV7-3 and TRBJ2-5, is GAGVSQTPSNKVTEKGKYVELRCDPISGHTALYWYRQSLGQGPEFLIYFQGTGAADDSGLPNDRFFAVRPEGSVSTLKIQRTERGDSAVYLCASSGGGAGETQYFGPGTRLLVL.

This chain uses TRBV3-1 (or the pseudogene TRBV3-2) with TRBJ1-5, with D possibly TRBD1 on 6 matching bases. CDR3 length equals 14 residues. In germline, CDR1 is LGHDT, CDR2 YNNKEL (reference sequence). V was shortened by 3 bases and J by 6 bases, with 12 bases between the two germline ends. Here the CDR3 reads CASSHTQGAQPQHF. CDR3 bases: TGTGCCAGCAGCCACACACAGGGAGCTCAGCCCCAGCATTTT.

The chain employs TRBV2 and TRBJ1-5, with TRBD1 matching over 9 bases. The J segment lost 4 bases and the V segment lost 7 bases, leaving 5 bases of the junction unmatched. CDR1 is SNHLY, CDR2 FYNNEI, per germline. CDR3 length: 14 amino acids. The CDR3: CASMGGTGNQPQHF. CDR3 sequence (DNA): TGTGCCAGCATGGGCGGGACAGGGAATCAGCCCCAGCATTTT.

Written as DNA, the CDR3 is TGTGCCAGCAGCTTAGGTCGGGGCTACGAGCAGTACTTC. The encoded protein is CASSLGRGYEQYF. This chain connects TRBV7-2 to TRBJ2-7; D may be TRBD2 (5 bases). From germline, CDR1 is SGHTA and CDR2 FQGNSA. The V end lost 1 base, the J end lost 3 bases, and 7 bases lay between the germline ends. CDR3 length equals 13 residues.

The chain employs TRBV25-1 and TRBJ1-6; 9 positions match TRBD1. CDR1 is MGHDK, CDR2 SYGVNS, per germline. V was pared by 3 bases and J by 9 bases, with 12 bases of the junction left unmatched. The CDR3 covers 17 residues. The CDR3 DNA reads as TGTGCCAGCAGTGATTACCGAGACAGGGGGTGGGGTTCACCCCTCCACTTT. Its protein is CASSDYRDRGWGSPLHF.

The chain combines TRBV3-1 (or the pseudogene TRBV3-2) with TRBJ1-1; 7 bases fit TRBD1. Per germline, CDR1 LGHDT and CDR2 YNNKEL (reference sequence). CDR3 length equals 14 residues. V was pared by 5 bases and J by 3 bases, with 6 bases of the junction left unmatched. CDR3 protein: CASSGRDSHTEAFF. DNA for the CDR3: TGTGCCAGCAGCGGACGGGACAGCCACACTGAAGCTTTCTTT.

This clone has a single count. The chain recombines TRBV3-1 (or the pseudogene TRBV3-2) with TRBJ1-1, with TRBD1 matching 8 bases. This CDR3 comprises 12 residues. Germline V gene sequence: CDR1 LGHDT, CDR2 YNNKEL (reference sequence). With V trimmed by 1 base and J by 10 bases, 2 bases remained unmatched. CDR3 sequence (DNA): TGTGCCAGCAGCCAAGGGACAGGGTTAGCTTTCTTT. Translated: CASSQGTGLAFF.

This clone turned up a few times. J is TRBJ1-5 and V is TRBV19; TRBD1 is a possible D gene (6 bases). Germline V gene data show CDR1 as LNHDA and CDR2 as SQIVND (reference sequence). V was shortened by 4 bases and J by 2 bases, with 15 bases between the two germline ends. The CDR3 sequence is 16 residues long. The CDR3 spells CASSTYWGPGNQPQHF. The CDR3 coding sequence is TGTGCCAGTAGTACTTACTGGGGGCCTGGCAATCAGCCCCAGCATTTT. Full variable domain (rest looked up from reference TRBV19 and TRBJ1-5): DGGITQSPKYLFRKEGQNVTLSCEQNLNHDAMYWYRQDPGQGLRLIYYSQIVNDFQKGDIAEGYSVSREKKESFPLTVTSAQKNPTAFYLCASSTYWGPGNQPQHFGDGTRLSIL.

Written as DNA, the CDR3 is TGTGCCAGCAGCCAAGGGGACAGGACTTATGGCTACACCTTC. Protein: CASSQGDRTYGYTF. The rearrangement uses TRBV4-2 and TRBJ1-2, with 8 positions matching TRBD1. The CDR3 has 14 residues. CDR1 is LGHNA and CDR2 is YNFKEQ in the germline V gene. The junction had 3 bases not matched to a gene; V was cut back by 1 base and J by 5 bases.

V is TRBV18 and J is TRBJ1-4, with a weak D call TRBD1 (5 bases). The length of the CDR3 is 15 residues. Trimming shortened V by 2 bases and J by 8 bases, and 15 bases separated the two germline ends. Germline V lookup: CDR1 KGHSH, CDR2 LQKENI. The CDR3 spells CASSPSERGGEKLFF. The CDR3 region has the DNA TGTGCCAGCTCACCATCGGAGAGGGGAGGGGAAAAACTGTTTTTT.

In this sample, this clone turned up once. The V call is TRBV7-9, the J call TRBJ2-7; 7 bases are shared with TRBD1. Unmatched junction bases numbered 12, after V lost 5 bases and J lost 5 bases. Looked up from germline, CDR1 is SEHNR and CDR2 is FQNEAQ (reference sequence). The CDR3 contains 15 residues. The CDR3 DNA reads TGTGCCAGCAGCCCATGGGACAGCCAAGTCCACGAGCAGTACTTC. Translation gives CASSPWDSQVHEQYF. The full variable domain, rest sourced from reference TRBV7-9 and TRBJ2-7, is DTGVSQNPRHKITKRGQNVTFRCDPISEHNRLYWYRQTLGQGPEFLTYFQNEAQLEKSRLLSDRFSAERPKGSFSTLEIQRTEQGDSAMYLCASSPWDSQVHEQYFGPGTRLTVT.

This chain links TRBV27 with TRBJ2-2; D unresolved. V lost 7 bases to trimming and J lost 7 bases, with 10 bases between them. Per germline, CDR1 MNHEY and CDR2 SMNVEV (reference sequence). The CDR3 has 12 residues. This CDR3 is CASISHGGELFF. The CDR3 nucleotides are TGTGCCAGCATATCACATGGCGGGGAGCTGTTTTTT.